This TCR beta chain was identified during a study of blood T cell repertoires in COVID-19. In the study overall: The cDNA or gDNA used as material had been derived from T cells, B-cell-depleted T cells, or PBMCs.

The CDR3 sequence is 12 residues long. Trimming took 7 bases from V and 4 from J, leaving 11 bases between them. Per the germline V gene, CDR1 is SGHTS and CDR2 is YDEGEE. Clones were read by immunoSEQ multiplex PCR, and TCRdb kept only the in-frame ones, dropping some. The sample includes approximately 75,000 clones, less than 90% of them seen just once. The clonotype was recovered from a man in his fifties with COVID-19, enrolled during active disease. Source material: peripheral blood. The rearrangement uses TRBV5-8 and TRBJ1-2; the D is unclear. CDR3 sequence (DNA): TGTGCCAGCGAGGGAGAGGCCTATGGCTACACCTTC. Its protein product is CASEGEAYGYTF.